A selection of T cell receptor beta chains follows, all from one sample in a study of T-cell memory formation after mild COVID-19. TCRdb fed the 5' RACE reads into MiXCR, producing one record per CDR3 protein. The sample consists of some 330,000 distinct CDR3 sequences, roughly 20% of them appearing once. The specimen was PBMCs or a T cell subset sorted from them (not recorded which). The receptors here all came from an adult woman who had mild COVID-19 (a few samples of this study predate the infection). Cell type and time point are not known. Each CDR3 is given with its conserved first and last residue. The order of the fields is CDR3 length, J gene, clone size, D gene, V gene, CDR3 DNA, CDR3 protein. A D gene is named only where the DNA matches it firmly. The size of a clone is reported for some rows only, either as once, few or many, or as a class for expanded clones.

14	TRBJ2-7	-	-	TRBV7-6	TGTGCCAGCAGCTTAGTCCCGCAGACCTACGAGCAGTACTTC	CASSLVPQTYEQYF
17	TRBJ2-1	few	TRBD2	TRBV11-2	TGTGCCAGGTTCTCAGCTGTAGGCGGGGGCTCCTACAATGAGCAGTTCTTC	CARFSAVGGGSYNEQFF
15	TRBJ2-7	-	TRBD2	TRBV15	TGTGCCACCAGCATATCGAGCGGGGGCCCCTACGAGCAGTACTTC	CATSISSGGPYEQYF
14	TRBJ2-2	-	TRBD1	TRBV5-1	TGCGCCAGCAGCTTTGACAGGGTCGGCGGGGAGCTGTTTTTT	CASSFDRVGGELFF
16	TRBJ2-5	-	-	TRBV7-9	TGTGCCAGCAGCTTAGCGGGGGCGCCCAAAAAAGAGACCCAGTACTTC	CASSLAGAPKKETQYF
18	TRBJ2-7	few	TRBD1	TRBV4-1	TGCGCCAGCAGCCAACTCCTCCAACAGGGGGCTTATCCCTACGAGCAGTACTTC	CASSQLLQQGAYPYEQYF
16	TRBJ1-5	few	TRBD1	TRBV4-1	TGCGCCAGCAGCCAAGATTGGACAGGGACTTATCAGCCCCAGCATTTT	CASSQDWTGTYQPQHF
15	TRBJ1-4	few	-	TRBV20-1	TGCAGTGCTAGAGACCCAGGGAGGGGTGCAGAAAAACTGTTTTTT	CSARDPGRGAEKLFF
16	TRBJ1-1	-	-	TRBV5-6	TGTGCCAGCAGCCAACTCAAAATGGACAGCCGTTTAGAAGCTTTCTTT	CASSQLKMDSRLEAFF
12	TRBJ1-6	once	-	TRBV3-1	TGTGCCAGCAGCCAAGACAGTTCACCCCTCCACTTT	CASSQDSSPLHF
15	TRBJ2-7	-	-	TRBV12-3/TRBV12-4	TGTGCCAGCAGTAACCCTGGACGGATGGGCTACGAGCAGTACTTC	CASSNPGRMGYEQYF
17	TRBJ2-2	few	-	TRBV5-1	TGCGCCAGCAGCTTGGACTGGGACGAACCTGACACCGGGGAGCTGTTTTTT	CASSLDWDEPDTGELFF
14	TRBJ2-7	few	-	TRBV5-1	TGCGCCAGCAGCTTGGGCTACGCGAGCTACGAGCAGTACTTC	CASSLGYASYEQYF
14	TRBJ2-7	few	-	TRBV7-2	TGTGCCAGCAGCTACGAGGGGACCACCCCTCGGCAGTACTTC	CASSYEGTTPRQYF
12	TRBJ2-1	-	TRBD2	TRBV12-3/TRBV12-4	TGTGCCAGCAGCCTCTGGGGAGGGGAGAAGTTCTTC	CASSLWGGEKFF
16	TRBJ1-2	-	TRBD1	TRBV15	TGTGCCACCAGCGCCCCGAAGACAGGGGGCACTAACGGCTACACCTTC	CATSAPKTGGTNGYTF
15	TRBJ1-5	-	-	TRBV12-3/TRBV12-4	TGTGCCAGCAGTTTTACAGGGAATAGCAATCAGCCCCAGCATTTT	CASSFTGNSNQPQHF
18	TRBJ2-7	-	TRBD2	TRBV5-1	TGCGCCAGCAGCACGGGGACTAGCGGGAGTTGGAGCTCCTACGAGCAGTACTTC	CASSTGTSGSWSSYEQYF
14	TRBJ2-7	-	-	TRBV11-2	TGTGCCAGCAGCCACAGTCCGGGGACCTACGAGCAGTACTTC	CASSHSPGTYEQYF
14	TRBJ1-1	-	-	TRBV5-1	TGCGCCAGCAGCAAACCGACGGACAACCCTGAAGCTTTCTTT	CASSKPTDNPEAFF
14	TRBJ2-7	-	-	TRBV6-5	TGTGCCAGCACCAAGCCGGGGAAGGGCTACGAGCAGTACTTC	CASTKPGKGYEQYF
15	TRBJ2-5	-	-	TRBV29-1	TGCAGCGCCAACCTCCTTGGGCAGGTTCAAGAGACCCAGTACTTC	CSANLLGQVQETQYF
14	TRBJ1-6	-	-	TRBV9	TGTGCCAGCAGCGTATTGCTTTATAATTCACCCCTCCACTTT	CASSVLLYNSPLHF
12	TRBJ1-1	many	-	TRBV30	TGTGCCTGGAGTCGGGGGGGCACTGAAGCTTTCTTT	CAWSRGGTEAFF
16	TRBJ2-7	-	TRBD2	TRBV20-1	TGCAGTGCTAGAGATCAGGCTAGCGGGGTTATATACGAGCAGTACTTC	CSARDQASGVIYEQYF
15	TRBJ2-3	-	-	TRBV5-5	TGTGCCAGCAGCCACCCGCAGGGGGGGACAGATACGCAGTATTTT	CASSHPQGGTDTQYF
16	TRBJ2-5	few	-	TRBV7-2	TGTGCCAGCAGCCCGGGGGGCGTTCAGGGTCAGGGGGCCCAGTACTTC	CASSPGGVQGQGAQYF
13	TRBJ2-7	-	TRBD1	TRBV20-1	TGCAGTGCTAGGGGGGACAGACCCTACGAGCAGTACTTC	CSARGDRPYEQYF
14	TRBJ2-3	many	-	TRBV7-6	TGTGCCAGCAGCTTAGCTCTTTACACAGATACGCAGTATTTT	CASSLALYTDTQYF
14	TRBJ2-5	few	-	TRBV29-1	TGCAGCGCCCGCCCCGCGAAAGGGGGAGAGACCCAGTACTTC	CSARPAKGGETQYF
16	TRBJ2-3	few	-	TRBV4-1	TGCGCCAGCAGCCAAGAAGGTAGCGCCATCACAGATACGCAGTATTTT	CASSQEGSAITDTQYF
17	TRBJ2-1	-	TRBD2	TRBV5-1	TGCGCCAGCAGCTTTCTAGCGGGGACTACTATCGGCAATGAGCAGTTCTTC	CASSFLAGTTIGNEQFF
15	TRBJ2-7	-	TRBD2	TRBV7-6	TGTGCCAGCAGTTCAGACCCGGGACTAGCGGGCGAGCAGTACTTC	CASSSDPGLAGEQYF
13	TRBJ1-1	few	-	TRBV6-5	TGTGCCAGCAGTTACCTCCTCAACACTGAAGCTTTCTTT	CASSYLLNTEAFF
13	TRBJ1-4	few	-	TRBV20-1	TGCAGTGCTAGCGGGGCCAACGATGAAAAACTGTTTTTT	CSASGANDEKLFF
14	TRBJ1-1	few	-	TRBV30	TGTGCCTGGAGTTTCGGGGGAGGGAAAACTGAAGCTTTCTTT	CAWSFGGGKTEAFF
14	TRBJ2-7	few	TRBD2	TRBV10-3	TGTGCCATCAGTGAGAACCCTAGCGGATACGAGCAGTACTTC	CAISENPSGYEQYF
12	TRBJ2-5	few	-	TRBV23-1	TGCGCCACCCAATGGGCCAGGGAGACCCAGTACTTC	CATQWARETQYF
16	TRBJ1-1	-	-	TRBV4-2	TGTGCCAGCAGCCAAGGTTCAGACCGCATGAACACTGAAGCTTTCTTT	CASSQGSDRMNTEAFF
15	TRBJ2-7	-	-	TRBV4-1	TGCGCCAGCAGCCCAGGAGCAGGTCGCTCCTACGAGCAGTACTTC	CASSPGAGRSYEQYF
16	TRBJ2-3	few	-	TRBV4-3	TGCGCCAGCAGCCAAGATCGGCGGGTCAGCACAGATACGCAGTATTTT	CASSQDRRVSTDTQYF
14	TRBJ2-7	-	-	TRBV9	TGTGCCAGCAGCACCGACGGGGCGGCCTACGAGCAGTACTTC	CASSTDGAAYEQYF
17	TRBJ2-1	few	TRBD2	TRBV15	TGTGCCACCAGCAGAGATCTTATTACTAGCGGCCGCAATGAGCAGTTCTTC	CATSRDLITSGRNEQFF
14	TRBJ2-5	-	-	TRBV5-5	TGTGCCAGCAGCTTACGAGGGGGGGCCGAGACCCAGTACTTC	CASSLRGGAETQYF
15	TRBJ1-1	-	TRBD1	TRBV25-1	TGTGCCAGCAGTGCTAACAGGGGGATGAACACTGAAGCTTTCTTT	CASSANRGMNTEAFF
18	TRBJ2-1	few	TRBD1	TRBV5-1	TGCGCCAGCAGCTTGGAAATCCTCGACAGGGTCGCCTACAATGAGCAGTTCTTC	CASSLEILDRVAYNEQFF
13	TRBJ2-7	-	-	TRBV5-4	TGTGCCAGCAGCGAAGACAGTACCTACGAGCAGTACTTC	CASSEDSTYEQYF
14	TRBJ2-7	-	-	TRBV5-6	TGTGCCAGCAGCCCCTTCACAGCCACCTACGAGCAGTACTTC	CASSPFTATYEQYF
13	TRBJ1-1	-	-	TRBV29-1	TGCAGCGTTCCAGGTAACCCGAACACTGAAGCTTTCTTT	CSVPGNPNTEAFF